This note documents a single T cell receptor beta chain sequence. Its antigen is not identified. The data are from a study of cytomegalovirus exposure and HLA in healthy donors. Study in general: In a previous analysis, 110 million or so unique TCR beta sequences were found from roughly 200 million T cells.

PCR used 60 Vbeta primers and 13 Jbeta primers. Profiling relied on immunoSEQ multiplex PCR, and the TCRdb table lists in-frame clones only, not all of them. This table holds 90,000 to 140,000 clones, 75% to 85% found once. Study-level results: Some public TCRs appeared in many individuals, while most sequences were rare.

The CDR3 runs 14 residues. CDR1 SEHNR and CDR2 FQNEAQ come from the germline V gene (reference sequence). Trimming took 4 bases from V and 5 from J, leaving 15 bases between them. This clonotype was sampled from a man aged 25 to 40 in good health and CMV-seronegative. This chain joins TRBV7-9 and TRBJ2-7; D is possibly TRBD1 (6 bases). The sequenced sample was PBMCs. CDR3 sequence reads: CASSSRQAPDEQYF. As DNA, the CDR3 is TGTGCCAGCAGCTCGAGACAGGCCCCTGACGAGCAGTACTTC.